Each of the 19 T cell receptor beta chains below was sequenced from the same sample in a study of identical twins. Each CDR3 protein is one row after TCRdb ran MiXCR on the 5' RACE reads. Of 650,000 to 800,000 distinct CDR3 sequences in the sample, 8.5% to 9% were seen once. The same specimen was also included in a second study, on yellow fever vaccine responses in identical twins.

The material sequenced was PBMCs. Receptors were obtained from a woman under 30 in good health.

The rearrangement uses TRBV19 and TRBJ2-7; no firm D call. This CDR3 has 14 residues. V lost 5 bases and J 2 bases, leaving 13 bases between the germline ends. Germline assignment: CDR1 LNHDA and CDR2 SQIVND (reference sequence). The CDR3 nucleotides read TGTGCCAGTAGTGGCGGCAGCTCCGCCTACGAGCAGTACTTC. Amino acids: CASSGGSSAYEQYF.

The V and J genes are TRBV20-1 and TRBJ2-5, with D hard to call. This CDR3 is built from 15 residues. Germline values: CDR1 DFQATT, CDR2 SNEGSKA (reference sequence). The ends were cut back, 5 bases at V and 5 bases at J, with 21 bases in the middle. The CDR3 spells CSALAPSPGSETQYF. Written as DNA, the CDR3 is TGCAGTGCTCTTGCGCCTTCCCCCGGATCGGAGACCCAGTACTTC.

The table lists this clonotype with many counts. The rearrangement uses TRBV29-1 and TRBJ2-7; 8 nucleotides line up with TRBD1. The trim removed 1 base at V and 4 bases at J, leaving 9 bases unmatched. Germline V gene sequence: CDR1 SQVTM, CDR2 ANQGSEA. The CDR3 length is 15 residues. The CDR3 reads CSVEGHRDRTYEQYF. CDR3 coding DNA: TGCAGCGTTGAAGGGCATAGGGACAGGACTTACGAGCAGTACTTC.

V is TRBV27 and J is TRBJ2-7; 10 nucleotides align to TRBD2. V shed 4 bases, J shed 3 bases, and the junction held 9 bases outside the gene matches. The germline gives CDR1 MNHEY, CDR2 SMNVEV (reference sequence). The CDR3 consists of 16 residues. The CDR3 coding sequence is TGTGCCAGCAGTTGGACTAGCGGCCGCTCGGGCTACGAGCAGTACTTC. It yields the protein CASSWTSGRSGYEQYF.

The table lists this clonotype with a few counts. Here the CDR3 reads CASSEVRQYTAKNIQYF. CDR3 bases: TGTGCCAGCAGTGAGGTCCGGCAGTATACAGCCAAAAACATTCAGTACTTC. V usage is TRBV2 and J usage is TRBJ2-4; no firm D call. Germline V gene data show CDR1 as SNHLY and CDR2 as FYNNEI. CDR3 length equals 17 residues. V shed 3 bases and J shed 0 bases, with 15 bases lying between them.

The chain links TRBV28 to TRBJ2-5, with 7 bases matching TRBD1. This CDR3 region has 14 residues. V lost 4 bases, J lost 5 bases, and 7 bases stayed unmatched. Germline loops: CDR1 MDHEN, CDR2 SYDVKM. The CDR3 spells CASSSGQVGETQYF. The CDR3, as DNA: TGTGCCAGCAGTTCCGGACAGGTGGGGGAGACCCAGTACTTC.

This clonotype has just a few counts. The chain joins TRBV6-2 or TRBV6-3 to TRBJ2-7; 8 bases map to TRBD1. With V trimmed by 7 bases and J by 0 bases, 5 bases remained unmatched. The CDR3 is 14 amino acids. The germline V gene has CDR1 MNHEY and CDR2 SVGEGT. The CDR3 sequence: CASTRDRSSYEQYF. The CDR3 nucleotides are TGTGCCAGCACCCGGGACAGGAGCTCCTACGAGCAGTACTTC.

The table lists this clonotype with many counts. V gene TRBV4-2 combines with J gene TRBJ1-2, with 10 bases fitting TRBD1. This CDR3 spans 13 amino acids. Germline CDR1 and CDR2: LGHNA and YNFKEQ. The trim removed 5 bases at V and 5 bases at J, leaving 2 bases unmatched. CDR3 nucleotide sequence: TGTGCCAGCAGCGGGACAGGGGTTTATGGCTACACCTTC. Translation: CASSGTGVYGYTF.

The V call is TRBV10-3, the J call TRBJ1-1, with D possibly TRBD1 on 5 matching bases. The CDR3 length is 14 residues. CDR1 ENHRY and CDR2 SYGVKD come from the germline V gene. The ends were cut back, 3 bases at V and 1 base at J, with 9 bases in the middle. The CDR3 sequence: CAISERGPNTEAFF. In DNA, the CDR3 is TGTGCCATCAGTGAAAGGGGACCGAACACTGAAGCTTTCTTT.

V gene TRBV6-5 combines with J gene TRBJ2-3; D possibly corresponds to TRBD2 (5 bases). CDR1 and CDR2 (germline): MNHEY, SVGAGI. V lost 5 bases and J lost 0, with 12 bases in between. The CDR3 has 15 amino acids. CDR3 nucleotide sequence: TGTGCCAGCAGTCGCTCGGGGTGGAGCACAGATACGCAGTATTTT. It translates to CASSRSGWSTDTQYF.

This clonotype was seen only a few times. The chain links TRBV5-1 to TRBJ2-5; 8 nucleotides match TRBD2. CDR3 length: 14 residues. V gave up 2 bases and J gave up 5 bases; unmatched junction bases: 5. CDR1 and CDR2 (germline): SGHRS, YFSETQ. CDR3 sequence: CASSFGGGTETQYF. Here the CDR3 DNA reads TGCGCCAGCAGCTTTGGCGGGGGGACGGAGACCCAGTACTTC. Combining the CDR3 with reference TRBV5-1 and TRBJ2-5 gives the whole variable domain KAGVTQTPRYLIKTRGQQVTLSCSPISGHRSVSWYQQTPGQGLQFLFEYFSETQRNKGNFPGRFSGRQFSNSRSEMNVSTLELGDSALYLCASSFGGGTETQYFGPGTRLLVL.

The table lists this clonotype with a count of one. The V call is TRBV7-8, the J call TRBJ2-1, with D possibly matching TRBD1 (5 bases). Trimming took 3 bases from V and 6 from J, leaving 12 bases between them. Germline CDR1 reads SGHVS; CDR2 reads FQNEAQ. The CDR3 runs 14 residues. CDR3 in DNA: TGTGCCAGCAGCTTCGGCAGGGAAGTCAATGAGCAGTTCTTC. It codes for CASSFGREVNEQFF.

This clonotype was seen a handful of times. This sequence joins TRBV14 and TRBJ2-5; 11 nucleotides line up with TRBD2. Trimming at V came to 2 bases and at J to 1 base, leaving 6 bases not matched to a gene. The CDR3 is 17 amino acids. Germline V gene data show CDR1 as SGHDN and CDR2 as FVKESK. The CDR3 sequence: CASSQKLAGALQETQYF. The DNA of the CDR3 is TGTGCCAGCAGCCAAAAACTAGCGGGGGCCCTCCAAGAGACCCAGTACTTC.

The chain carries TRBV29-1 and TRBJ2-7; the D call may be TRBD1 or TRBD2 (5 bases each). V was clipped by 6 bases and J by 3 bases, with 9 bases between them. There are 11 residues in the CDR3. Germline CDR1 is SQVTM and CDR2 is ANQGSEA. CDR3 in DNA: TGCAGCGTGGGGGACGGCTACGAGCAGTACTTC. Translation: CSVGDGYEQYF.

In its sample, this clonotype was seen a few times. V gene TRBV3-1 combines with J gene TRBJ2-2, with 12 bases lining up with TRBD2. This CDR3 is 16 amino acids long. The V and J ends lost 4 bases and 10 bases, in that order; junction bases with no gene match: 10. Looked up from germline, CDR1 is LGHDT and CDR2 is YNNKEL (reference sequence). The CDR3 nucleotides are TGTGCCAGCAGCCCGACTAGCGGGAGTGGCGGGCTGGAGCTGTTTTTT. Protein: CASSPTSGSGGLELFF.

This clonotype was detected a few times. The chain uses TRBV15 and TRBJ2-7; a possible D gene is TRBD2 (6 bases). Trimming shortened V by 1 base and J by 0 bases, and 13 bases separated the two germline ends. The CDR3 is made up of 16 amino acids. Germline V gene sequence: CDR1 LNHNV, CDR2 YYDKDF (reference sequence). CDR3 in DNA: TGTGCCACCAGCAGAGGAGAAGGGAGGAGCTCCTACGAGCAGTACTTC. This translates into CATSRGEGRSSYEQYF.

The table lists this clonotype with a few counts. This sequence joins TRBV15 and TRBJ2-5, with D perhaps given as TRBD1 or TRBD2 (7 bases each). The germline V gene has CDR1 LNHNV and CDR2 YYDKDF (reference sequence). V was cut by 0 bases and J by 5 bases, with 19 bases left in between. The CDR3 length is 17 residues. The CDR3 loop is CATSRDRGGGGWETQYF. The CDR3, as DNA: TGTGCCACCAGCAGAGATCGTGGGGGAGGGGGCTGGGAGACCCAGTACTTC.

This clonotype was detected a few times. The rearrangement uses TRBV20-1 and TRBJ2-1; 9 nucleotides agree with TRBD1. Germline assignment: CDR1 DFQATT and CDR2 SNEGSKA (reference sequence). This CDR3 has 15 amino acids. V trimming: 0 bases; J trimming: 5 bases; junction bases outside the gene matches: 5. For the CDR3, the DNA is TGCAGTGCTAGAGATCTACAGGGGGCGGACAATGAGCAGTTCTTC. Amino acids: CSARDLQGADNEQFF.

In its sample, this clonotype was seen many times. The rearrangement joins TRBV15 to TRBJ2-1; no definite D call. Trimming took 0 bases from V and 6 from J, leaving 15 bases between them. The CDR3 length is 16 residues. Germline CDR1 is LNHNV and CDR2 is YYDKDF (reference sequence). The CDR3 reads CATSRDLGRERNEQFF. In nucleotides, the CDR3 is TGTGCCACCAGCAGAGACCTTGGACGAGAGCGCAATGAGCAGTTCTTC.